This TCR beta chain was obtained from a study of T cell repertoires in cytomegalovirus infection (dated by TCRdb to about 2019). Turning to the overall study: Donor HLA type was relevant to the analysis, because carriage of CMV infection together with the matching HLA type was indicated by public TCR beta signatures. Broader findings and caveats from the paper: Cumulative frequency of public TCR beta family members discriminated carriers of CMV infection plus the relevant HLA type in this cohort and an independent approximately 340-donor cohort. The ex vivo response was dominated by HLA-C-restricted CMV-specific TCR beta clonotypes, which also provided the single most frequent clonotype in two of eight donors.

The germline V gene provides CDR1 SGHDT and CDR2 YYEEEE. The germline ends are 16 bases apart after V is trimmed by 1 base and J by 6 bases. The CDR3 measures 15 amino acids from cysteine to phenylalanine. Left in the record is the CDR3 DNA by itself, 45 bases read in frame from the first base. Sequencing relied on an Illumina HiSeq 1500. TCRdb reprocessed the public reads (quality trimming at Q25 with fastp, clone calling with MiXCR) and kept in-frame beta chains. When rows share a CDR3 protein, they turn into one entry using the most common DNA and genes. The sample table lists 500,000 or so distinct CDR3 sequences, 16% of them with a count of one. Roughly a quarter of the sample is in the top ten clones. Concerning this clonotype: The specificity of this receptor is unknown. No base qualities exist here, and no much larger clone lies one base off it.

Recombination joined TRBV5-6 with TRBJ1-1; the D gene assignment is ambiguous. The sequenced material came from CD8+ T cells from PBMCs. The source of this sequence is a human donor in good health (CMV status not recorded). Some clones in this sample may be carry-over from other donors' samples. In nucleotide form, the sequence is TGTGCCAGCAGCTTGAGGAGCAGGATATCTTCTGAAGCTTTCTTT. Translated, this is CASSLRSRISSEAFF.